The 26 T cell receptor beta chains listed next were all sequenced from one sample in a study of identical twins. From the 5' RACE reads, TCRdb called clonotypes with MiXCR, one entry per CDR3 protein. Of roughly 200,000 distinct CDR3 sequences detected, 7.5% appear once; the ten largest clones hold more than 1.5%. This sample was shared with a second study, whose subject was yellow fever vaccine responses in identical twins.

Sequenced: memory (CD45RO+) T cells sorted from blood. The receptors originated from a woman between 18 and 29 years old in good health.

A remark on this clonotype: This could be a read error, since a much larger clone is one nucleotide away. The chain combines TRBV28 with TRBJ2-1; 11 nucleotides agree with TRBD2. The germline gives CDR1 MDHEN, CDR2 SYDVKM. The CDR3 covers 15 residues. The DNA of the CDR3 is TGTCCCAGCAGCAAGGGACTAGCGGTCTACAATGAGCAGTTCTTC. Translated, it gives CPSSKGLAVYNEQFF.

The rearrangement joins TRBV2 to TRBJ2-1, with 11 bases matching TRBD2. The germline V gene encodes CDR1 SNHLY and CDR2 FYNNEI. Trimming at V came to 4 bases and at J to 4 bases, leaving 3 bases not matched to a gene. The CDR3 is 15 residues long. The CDR3 DNA is TGTGCCAGCAGTGGTAGCGGGGGGGTGTACAATGAGCAGTTCTTC. Protein: CASSGSGGVYNEQFF.

This clonotype turned up a few times. The rearrangement uses TRBV3-1 and TRBJ2-7, with 8 bases matching TRBD1. In germline, CDR1 is LGHDT, CDR2 YNNKEL (reference sequence). V lost 3 bases, J lost 7 bases, and 8 bases stayed unmatched. This CDR3 is 14 amino acids long. CDR3 in DNA: TGTGCCAGCAGCCAGAGGCCAGGACAGGGTGAGCAGTACTTC. Protein sequence: CASSQRPGQGEQYF.

This clonotype appeared a few times. V usage is TRBV5-1 and J usage is TRBJ2-3, with 8 bases identical to TRBD2. The J segment lost 4 bases and the V segment lost 4 bases, leaving 11 bases of the junction unmatched. CDR1 SGHRS and CDR2 YFSETQ come from the germline V gene. This CDR3 has 16 residues. The DNA for the CDR3 is TGCGCCAGCAGCCCGGGGGGGCGTGCATCCCCAGATACGCAGTATTTT. As protein: CASSPGGRASPDTQYF.

The rearrangement uses TRBV3-1 and TRBJ2-2, with 15 nucleotides matching TRBD2. Germline lookup yields CDR1 LGHDT and CDR2 YNNKEL (reference sequence). The J segment lost 4 bases and the V segment lost 4 bases, leaving 4 bases of the junction unmatched. This CDR3 comprises 17 residues. DNA of the CDR3: TGTGCCAGCAGCCTCCGGACTAGCGGGGGGGCCACCGGGGAGCTGTTTTTT. Its protein product is CASSLRTSGGATGELFF.

At least ten counts were recorded for this clonotype. The chain employs TRBV7-2 and TRBJ2-6, with D unresolved. CDR1 and CDR2 from the germline V gene are SGHTA and FQGNSA. V gave up 2 bases and J gave up 0 bases, with 8 bases separating them. This CDR3 contains 16 residues. The CDR3 here is CASSLKVNSGANVLTF. DNA of the CDR3: TGTGCCAGCAGCTTAAAAGTGAACTCTGGGGCCAACGTCCTGACTTTC.

This clonotype was seen repeatedly, ten times or more. This chain joins TRBV7-6 and TRBJ2-1; D is uncertain. Trimming stripped 7 bases from V and 6 bases from J, with 13 bases between. In germline, CDR1 is SGHVS, CDR2 FNYEAQ. CDR3 length: 13 amino acids. CDR3 nucleotides: TGTGCCAGCACCCAAGTTGAGACCAATGAGCAGTTCTTC. Amino acids: CASTQVETNEQFF.

This clonotype was detected only a few times. The genes are TRBV19 and TRBJ2-1, with 7 nucleotides matching TRBD2. Trimming removed 6 bases from V and 2 bases from J; junction bases left unmatched: 7. The CDR3 sequence is 15 residues long. Germline V CDR1 and CDR2: LNHDA, SQIVND (reference sequence). The CDR3 nucleotides are TGTGCCAGTAGCAGACCCGGGACTACCTACAATGAGCAGTTCTTC. It yields the protein CASSRPGTTYNEQFF. Variable domain in full (rest from reference TRBV19 and TRBJ2-1): DGGITQSPKYLFRKEGQNVTLSCEQNLNHDAMYWYRQDPGQGLRLIYYSQIVNDFQKGDIAEGYSVSREKKESFPLTVTSAQKNPTAFYLCASSRPGTTYNEQFFGPGTRLTVL.

This clonotype occurred many times. V gene TRBV11-2 combines with J gene TRBJ2-7, with D possibly matching TRBD2 (5 bases). This CDR3 is 13 amino acids long. Germline assignment: CDR1 SGHAT and CDR2 FQNNGV. The ends were cut back, 1 base at V and 4 bases at J, with 8 bases in the middle. DNA for the CDR3: TGTGCCAGCAGCTTAGGCGGCGGGTACGAGCAGTACTTC. Encoded protein: CASSLGGGYEQYF.

The rearrangement uses TRBV6-6 and TRBJ2-1; D remains ambiguous. The V end was cut by 6 bases, the J end by 5 bases, with 11 bases between. Looked up from germline, CDR1 is MNHNY and CDR2 is SVGAGI (reference sequence). The CDR3 has 13 residues. The CDR3 bases are TGTGCCAGCAGCTCCCGGGCCGACAATGAGCAGTTCTTC. The encoded protein is CASSSRADNEQFF.

This clonotype was observed a handful of times. One end of the junction fails to match germline, which may point to a read error. The V and J genes are TRBV7-7 and TRBJ2-2; 9 bases are shared with TRBD1. CDR1 SSHAT and CDR2 FNYEAQ come from the germline V gene (reference sequence). The CDR3 length is 14 residues. The CDR3 DNA reads as TGTGCTAGCAGTTGGGACAGGGATACCGGGGAGCTGTTTTTT. Amino acids: CASSWDRDTGELFF.

This clonotype appeared a few times. The V and J genes are TRBV6-1 and TRBJ2-3; unclear D gene. CDR1 is MNHNS and CDR2 is SASEGT in the germline V gene. The V gene lost 11 bases and the J gene lost 8 bases, with 20 bases spanning the gap. This CDR3 contains 13 residues. The CDR3 sequence: CAAAMMAAGTQYF. The CDR3 nucleotides read TGTGCCGCCGCTATGATGGCGGCAGGTACGCAGTATTTT.

The V gene is TRBV6-1, the J gene TRBJ2-1; D is possibly TRBD1 (6 bases). CDR1 is MNHNS and CDR2 is SASEGT in the germline V gene. Trimming pared 3 bases from V and 13 bases from J, leaving 13 bases between. The CDR3 consists of 12 residues. The CDR3 here is CASSDEGVVQFF. As DNA, the CDR3 is TGTGCCAGCAGTGATGAGGGGGTGGTTCAGTTCTTC.

The chain recombines TRBV14 with TRBJ2-1, with TRBD2 identical over 12 bases. The CDR3 contains 16 residues. Germline V gene sequence: CDR1 SGHDN, CDR2 FVKESK. J was trimmed by 12 bases and V by 5 bases; bases with no gene match: 14. The DNA of the CDR3 is TGTGCCAGCAGCGTCCAAGGGACTAGCGGGTCTCGGGGGCAGTTCTTC. It translates to CASSVQGTSGSRGQFF.

The table lists this clonotype with a few counts. The chain couples TRBV6-4 to TRBJ2-3; 10 bases align to TRBD1. Germline-derived CDR1 and CDR2 are MRHNA and SNTAGT. CDR3 size: 15 residues. With V trimmed by 0 bases and J by 4 bases, 1 base remained unmatched. CDR3 protein: CASSDSTGGADTQYF. CDR3 bases: TGTGCCAGCAGTGACTCGACAGGGGGCGCAGATACGCAGTATTTT.

This clonotype has at least ten counts. This chain links TRBV29-1 with TRBJ1-2; 7 nucleotides line up with TRBD1. CDR3 length: 14 amino acids. Trimming at V came to 7 bases and at J to 4 bases, leaving 12 bases not matched to a gene. Germline V gives CDR1 SQVTM, CDR2 ANQGSEA. CDR3 protein: CSGAAGGSTYGYTF. As DNA, the CDR3 is TGCAGCGGTGCGGCAGGGGGAAGCACCTATGGCTACACCTTC.

A few counts support this clonotype. V is TRBV5-1 and J is TRBJ2-7; D remains unclear. Germline V gene sequence: CDR1 SGHRS, CDR2 YFSETQ. V gave up 1 base and J gave up 2 bases, with 10 bases separating them. There are 14 residues in the CDR3. The CDR3 protein is CASSLTASPYEQYF. The DNA of the CDR3 is TGCGCCAGCAGCTTGACAGCTTCCCCCTACGAGCAGTACTTC.

The chain combines TRBV11-2 with TRBJ2-7; D ambiguous. Per germline, CDR1 SGHAT and CDR2 FQNNGV. The CDR3 is made up of 14 amino acids. V gave up 5 bases and J gave up 3 bases, with 14 bases separating them. The CDR3 is CASSLSPQNYEQYF. Written as DNA, the CDR3 is TGTGCCAGCAGCCTCAGCCCCCAGAACTACGAGCAGTACTTC.

This clonotype was counted many times. The V gene is TRBV20-1, the J gene TRBJ1-4; D not certain. V gave up 0 bases and J gave up 8 bases, with 13 bases separating them. CDR1 is DFQATT, CDR2 SNEGSKA, per germline (reference sequence). The CDR3 length is 14 residues. The CDR3, as DNA: TGCAGTGCTAGAGATATATGGCTCCTCGAAAAACTGTTTTTT. Translation: CSARDIWLLEKLFF.

This clonotype was seen many times. The chain uses TRBV18 and TRBJ2-1, with D possibly matching TRBD1 (6 bases). With 5 bases removed from V and 6 bases from J, the gap between germline ends came to 17 bases. The germline gives CDR1 KGHSH, CDR2 LQKENI. The CDR3 is made up of 15 amino acids. The CDR3 nucleotides are TGTGCCAGCTCAGCACACAAAGGACAGACCAATGAGCAGTTCTTC. It yields the protein CASSAHKGQTNEQFF.

This chain links TRBV20-1 with TRBJ1-1, with D possibly being TRBD1 (5 bases). Germline V gives CDR1 DFQATT, CDR2 SNEGSKA (reference sequence). Trimming removed 6 bases at V and 9 bases at J, with 17 bases between. The CDR3 spans 12 residues. Written as DNA, the CDR3 is TGCAGTGCCAAGCGGGGACCTGGAAAAGCTTTCTTT. Encoded protein: CSAKRGPGKAFF.

This clonotype has more than one count but fewer than ten. This chain links TRBV28 with TRBJ2-1; tentatively, D is TRBD1 (5 bases). Trimming pared 4 bases from V and 7 bases from J, leaving 20 bases between. Per germline, CDR1 MDHEN and CDR2 SYDVKM. The CDR3 covers 16 residues. CDR3 amino acids: CASSSLLGVGENEQFF. CDR3 DNA: TGTGCCAGCAGTTCACTCCTTGGGGTAGGGGAAAATGAGCAGTTCTTC.

The chain joins TRBV6-5 to TRBJ2-3; either TRBD1 or TRBD2 may supply D (5 bases each). Trimming removed 2 bases from V and 1 base from J, with 10 bases in between. This CDR3 spans 15 amino acids. Germline lookup yields CDR1 MNHEY and CDR2 SVGAGI. CDR3 sequence: CASSYGDRGTDTQYF. The CDR3 DNA reads TGTGCCAGCAGTTACGGGGACCGGGGCACAGATACGCAGTATTTT.

The V call is TRBV2, the J call TRBJ2-3; TRBD2 matches 9 bases. J gave up 4 bases and V 6 bases, and 5 bases lay outside the gene matches. Per germline, CDR1 SNHLY and CDR2 FYNNEI. The CDR3 length is 14 residues. CDR3 coding DNA: TGTGCCAGCAGGTCTAGCGGGAACTCAGATACGCAGTATTTT. Amino acids: CASRSSGNSDTQYF.

This clonotype was seen only a few times. This chain links TRBV5-5 with TRBJ1-5, with unresolved D. Trimming removed 4 bases from V and 5 bases from J, with 13 bases in between. Germline lookup yields CDR1 SGHKS and CDR2 YYEKEE (reference sequence). The CDR3 contains 14 residues. This chain's CDR3 is CASSGIGQDQPQHF. Written as DNA, the CDR3 is TGTGCCAGCAGCGGGATTGGGCAGGATCAGCCCCAGCATTTT.

This rearrangement joins TRBV7-8 to TRBJ2-6; no firm D call. V was clipped by 5 bases and J by 0 bases, with 14 bases between them. Germline V gene sequence: CDR1 SGHVS, CDR2 FQNEAQ. The CDR3 length is 17 residues. Here the CDR3 reads CASSPMGKSSGANVLTF. In DNA, the CDR3 is TGTGCCAGCAGCCCCATGGGGAAAAGCTCTGGGGCCAACGTCCTGACTTTC.